The present entry profiles one T cell receptor beta chain with its context. Its target is unknown. Sample treatment: oral pan-JAK inhibitor, 5-10 mg twice daily. PBMCs, the starting material, were the source of sorted CD4+ and CD8+ T cells. Trimming cost V 0 bases and J 10 bases, with 12 bases left between them. This CDR3 has 13 residues. Germline V CDR1 and CDR2: MNHEY, SVGAGI. Investigators isolated RNA and reverse transcribed it into cDNA to act as the sequencing template. Clones were sequenced by immunoSEQ multiplex PCR, and TCRdb holds only the in-frame ones, with some missing. The table includes 170,000 or so clones, less than 70% detected once. The data derive from a study of CD8+ T cells in alopecia areata. Study-level results: The study also sequences resident alphabeta T cells of normal skin in scalp samples. Amid tofacitinib therapy, many expanded lesional clones stayed present in scalp and blood.

The starting material was CD8+ T cells sorted from blood, obtained at week 24, from a patient treated with tofacitinib. The chain uses TRBV6-5 and TRBJ1-2; D is unresolved. The TCR originated in a human donor with alopecia areata. The chain's CDR3 is CASSYSIGRDYTF. CDR3 bases: TGTGCCAGCAGTTACTCGATTGGAAGGGACTACACCTTC.